The 8 T cell receptor beta chains listed next were all sequenced from one sample in a study of regulatory T cells in long-lasting Graves disease. Time point given: persistent/refractory GD, antithyroid drugs over 5 years with positive TRAb. The TCR library used RNA extracted from PBMCs. Relying on iRepertoire HTBI primers and Arm-PCR of CDR3 regions, the team built TCR beta libraries. From the multiplex PCR reads, TCRdb called clonotypes with MiXCR, one entry per CDR3 protein. This sample carries 400,000 to 500,000 distinct CDR3 sequences, under 25% of them seen once, and the ten largest clones take approximately 15%. The sample in question was peripheral blood mononuclear cells (PBMCs), obtained when the disease was refractory, from a patient treated with antithyroid drugs. Every receptor here comes from a female donor with Graves disease.

This clonotype was seen ten or more times. V usage is TRBV28 and J usage is TRBJ2-5, with a possible D match to TRBD2 (6 bases). Germline V gives CDR1 MDHEN, CDR2 SYDVKM. The CDR3 contains 13 residues. V was pared by 9 bases and J by 3 bases, with 14 bases between. The CDR3 sequence is CASQRVKKETQYF. The CDR3 DNA is TGTGCCAGTCAGCGGGTGAAGAAAGAGACCCAGTACTTC.

There are many counts of this clonotype. A read error may produce the germline difference seen at one junction end. The rearrangement links TRBV5-1 to TRBJ2-7; D may be TRBD2 (5 bases). This CDR3 region has 15 residues. Germline V gene lookup returns CDR1 SGHRS and CDR2 YFSETQ. The CDR3 sequence: CASSLGGTGSYEQYF. CDR3 sequence (DNA): TGTGCCAGCAGCTTAGGAGGAACGGGATCCTACGAGCAGTACTTC.

The chain links TRBV28 to TRBJ2-3; D possibly matches TRBD1 or TRBD2 (6 bases each). Looked up from germline, CDR1 is MDHEN and CDR2 is SYDVKM. The CDR3 is 16 residues long. V lost 5 bases, J lost 1 base, and 16 bases lay in between. CDR3 nucleotide sequence: TGTGCCAGCAGTGCGCCGGGGGCTACGGGCACAGATACGCAGTATTTT. Its translation is CASSAPGATGTDTQYF.

The sample holds many counts of this clonotype. The V and J genes are TRBV9 and TRBJ1-2; TRBD1 is a possible D gene (6 bases). V lost 1 base and J 5 bases, leaving 15 bases between the germline ends. From germline, CDR1 is SGDLS and CDR2 YYNGEE. The length of the CDR3 is 15 residues. The CDR3 DNA follows: TGTGCCAGCAGCGTAAAAACCGGGACACTATATGGCTACACCTTC. Amino acid sequence: CASSVKTGTLYGYTF.

The sample holds many counts of this clonotype. This chain connects TRBV18 to TRBJ2-5, with 9 bases fitting TRBD2. The CDR3 is made up of 15 amino acids. With V trimmed by 0 bases and J by 4 bases, 3 bases remained unmatched. Per germline, CDR1 KGHSH and CDR2 LQKENI. This CDR3 is CASSPPAGGPETQYF. The CDR3 bases are TGTGCCAGCTCACCACCAGCGGGAGGTCCAGAGACCCAGTACTTC.

This clonotype has ten or more counts. V and J are TRBV15 and TRBJ2-1; D is possibly TRBD2 (6 bases). V was pared by 0 bases and J by 4 bases, with 13 bases between. Per germline, CDR1 LNHNV and CDR2 YYDKDF (reference sequence). This CDR3 spans 16 amino acids. The CDR3 reads CATSRDRLALYNEQFF. DNA of the CDR3: TGTGCCACCAGCAGAGATCGGCTAGCGCTATACAATGAGCAGTTCTTC.

For this clonotype: The germline gene is not matched at one end of the junction; a read error may be the cause. The J gene is TRBJ1-1, the V gene TRBV5-1; possibly TRBD1 for D (6 bases). The germline V gene encodes CDR1 SGHRS and CDR2 YFSETQ. This CDR3 is built from 14 residues. CDR3 region: CANSLEGVNTEAFF. The CDR3 nucleotides are TGCGCCAACAGCTTGGAGGGGGTCAACACTGAAGCTTTCTTT. The whole variable domain, filled in from reference TRBV5-1 and TRBJ1-1, reads KAGVTQTPRYLIKTRGQQVTLSCSPISGHRSVSWYQQTPGQGLQFLFEYFSETQRNKGNFPGRFSGRQFSNSRSEMNVSTLELGDSALYLCANSLEGVNTEAFFGQGTRLTVV.

V and J are TRBV5-1 and TRBJ2-5, with TRBD1 identical over 9 bases. This CDR3 region has 13 residues. Trimming removed 4 bases from V and 5 bases from J; junction bases left unmatched: 3. CDR1 SGHRS and CDR2 YFSETQ come from the germline V gene. As DNA, the CDR3 is TGCGCCAGCAGCGGGACAGGGACGGAGACCCAGTACTTC. Translation: CASSGTGTETQYF. Complete variable domain (other parts from reference TRBV5-1 and TRBJ2-5): KAGVTQTPRYLIKTRGQQVTLSCSPISGHRSVSWYQQTPGQGLQFLFEYFSETQRNKGNFPGRFSGRQFSNSRSEMNVSTLELGDSALYLCASSGTGTETQYFGPGTRLLVL.